This is a list of T cell receptor beta chains from one sample in a study of T cell responses to AZD1222 COVID-19 vaccine. The protocol was immunoSEQ multiplex PCR, while the TCRdb copy is restricted to in-frame clones and leaves out a portion. The table records about 150,000 clones, roughly 91% of them present only once. This material consisted of peripheral blood, taken 28 days after the second AZD1222 dose. The receptors were gathered from an adult who received the AZD1222 COVID-19 vaccine. Each CDR3 is given with its conserved first and last residue. Fields, in order: J gene, V gene, clone size, D gene, CDR3 protein, CDR3 DNA. A D gene is named only where the DNA matches it firmly. The size of a clone is reported for some rows only, either as once, few or many, or as a class for expanded clones.

J: TRBJ2-1
V: TRBV12-3/TRBV12-4
size: NA
D: NA
CDR3: CASSPVSTEQFF
DNA: TGTGCCAGCAGCCCCGTATCAACTGAGCAGTTCTTC

J: TRBJ1-5
V: TRBV30
size: NA
D: NA
CDR3: CAWSNGFNQPQHF
DNA: TGTGCCTGGAGTAATGGCTTCAATCAGCCCCAGCATTTT

J: TRBJ2-1
V: TRBV2
size: NA
D: NA
CDR3: CASRGDGHEQFF
DNA: TGTGCCAGCAGAGGGGACGGTCATGAGCAGTTCTTC

J: TRBJ2-2
V: TRBV11-3
size: NA
D: NA
CDR3: CASSLGLGGSSGELFF
DNA: TGTGCCAGCAGCTTAGGACTCGGGGGATCTAGCGGGGAGCTGTTTTTT

J: TRBJ2-2
V: TRBV11-1
size: NA
D: NA
CDR3: CASSPRATGELFF
DNA: TGTGCCAGCAGCCCTCGGGCGACCGGGGAGCTGTTTTTT

J: TRBJ1-4
V: TRBV4-1
size: once
D: TRBD1
CDR3: CASSQGDRARKLFF
DNA: TGCGCCAGCAGCCAAGGGGACAGGGCGCGAAAACTGTTTTTT

J: TRBJ1-5
V: TRBV30
size: NA
D: NA
CDR3: CAWSEGGSQPQHF
DNA: TGTGCCTGGAGTGAGGGGGGCAGTCAGCCCCAGCATTTT

J: TRBJ2-7
V: TRBV29-1
size: NA
D: TRBD1
CDR3: CSARKRDSTYEQYF
DNA: TGCAGCGCCAGAAAAAGGGACAGTACCTACGAGCAGTACTTC

J: TRBJ1-1
V: TRBV9
size: NA
D: NA
CDR3: CASSPNTRGDTEAFF
DNA: TGTGCCAGCAGCCCTAATACGAGGGGGGACACTGAAGCTTTCTTT

J: TRBJ1-1
V: TRBV5-1
size: NA
D: NA
CDR3: CASRSQGSNTEAFF
DNA: TGCGCCAGCAGATCACAGGGCAGCAACACTGAAGCTTTCTTT

J: TRBJ2-3
V: TRBV9
size: NA
D: NA
CDR3: CASSVAGITGPDTQYF
DNA: TGTGCCAGCAGCGTAGCGGGGATTACTGGGCCAGATACGCAGTATTTT

J: TRBJ1-1
V: TRBV2
size: NA
D: NA
CDR3: CASLSGFTEAFF
DNA: TGTGCCAGCCTGTCGGGGTTCACTGAAGCTTTCTTT

J: TRBJ2-1
V: TRBV7-9
size: NA
D: NA
CDR3: CASSFTESGNEQFF
DNA: TGTGCCAGCAGCTTTACCGAGTCGGGGAATGAGCAGTTCTTC

J: TRBJ1-1
V: TRBV29-1
size: NA
D: TRBD1
CDR3: CSVESQGATEAFF
DNA: TGCAGCGTTGAGTCGCAGGGGGCCACTGAAGCTTTCTTT

J: TRBJ1-5
V: TRBV28
size: once
D: TRBD1
CDR3: CASRRTGNSNQPQHF
DNA: TGTGCCAGCAGGCGGACAGGGAATAGCAATCAGCCCCAGCATTTT

J: TRBJ2-5
V: TRBV11-3
size: NA
D: NA
CDR3: CASSRYIAQETQYF
DNA: TGTGCCAGCAGCCGATACATAGCTCAAGAGACCCAGTACTTC

J: TRBJ2-2
V: TRBV7-9
size: few
D: TRBD2
CDR3: CASSSSGTLPGELFF
DNA: TGTGCCAGCAGCTCTAGCGGGACCCTACCCGGGGAGCTGTTTTTT

J: TRBJ1-3
V: TRBV2
size: once
D: NA
CDR3: CASSYGNTIYF
DNA: TGTGCCAGCAGTTATGGAAACACCATATATTTT

J: TRBJ1-3
V: TRBV7-9
size: NA
D: NA
CDR3: CASSFGGRGFGNTIYF
DNA: TGTGCCAGCAGCTTTGGCGGCAGGGGATTTGGAAACACCATATATTTT

J: TRBJ2-1
V: TRBV30
size: NA
D: TRBD2
CDR3: CAWNIAGGIYNEQFF
DNA: TGTGCCTGGAATATAGCGGGGGGGATATACAATGAGCAGTTCTTC

J: TRBJ1-2
V: TRBV19
size: NA
D: NA
CDR3: CASRPRGIQGYTF
DNA: TGTGCCAGTAGGCCCAGGGGAATTCAGGGCTACACCTTC

J: TRBJ1-1
V: TRBV6-5
size: NA
D: NA
CDR3: CASRTHREVNTEAFF
DNA: TGTGCCAGCAGGACCCACAGGGAAGTGAACACTGAAGCTTTCTTT